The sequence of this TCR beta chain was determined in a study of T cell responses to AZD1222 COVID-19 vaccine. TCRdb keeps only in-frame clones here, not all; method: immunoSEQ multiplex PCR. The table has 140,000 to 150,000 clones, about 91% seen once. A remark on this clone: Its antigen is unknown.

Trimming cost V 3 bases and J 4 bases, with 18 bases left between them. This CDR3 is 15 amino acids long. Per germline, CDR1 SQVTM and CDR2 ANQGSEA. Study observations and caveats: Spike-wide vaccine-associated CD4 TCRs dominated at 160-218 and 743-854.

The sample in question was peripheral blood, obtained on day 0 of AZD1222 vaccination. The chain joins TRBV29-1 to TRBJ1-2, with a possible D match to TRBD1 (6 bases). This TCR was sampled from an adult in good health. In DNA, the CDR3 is TGCAGCGTTGATCTAGTTTCGGGGGGCCGCTATGGCTACACCTTC. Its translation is CSVDLVSGGRYGYTF.